Sequencing of this TCR beta chain was carried out in a study of Ad26.COV2.S vaccination and SARS-CoV-2 variants. Study background: Enrollment placed the donor in the COV1001 Ad26.COV2.S trial arm. Doses of Ad26.COV2.S were injected into muscle once or twice, 56 days apart.

The CDR3 runs to 18 residues. The ends lost 8 bases at V and 2 bases at J; junction bases unmatched: 11. Germline CDR1 LNHDA, CDR2 SQIVND (reference sequence). The treatment is: roughly 20 received Ad26.COV2.S at low or high dose, single or two shots; about 5 received placebo; per-sample allocation not given. Collection of the samples took place on day 63 after the first injection of vaccine or placebo. Within Boston, the person who donated was an adult of 18-55 years. Study results and limitations: Participants given vaccine showed non-spike TCR breadth similar to that of placebo recipients.

Sequencing was performed with immunoSEQ multiplex PCR; in TCRdb, only in-frame clones are kept and a portion is missing. The sample carries about 420,000 clones, roughly 90% recorded once. In regard to this clone: Its antigen is not identified.

The chain combines TRBV19 with TRBJ2-6; 11 bases map to TRBD1. The clonotype originates from a person between 18 and 60 years old who received the Ad26.COV2.S COVID-19 vaccine or a placebo. The starting material was peripheral blood, obtained in a trial of Ad26.COV2.S vaccine versus placebo. The CDR3 DNA is TGTGCCAGTGGGACCTGGACAGGGGGCGTAACTGGGGCCAACGTCCTGACTTTC. It yields the protein CASGTWTGGVTGANVLTF.